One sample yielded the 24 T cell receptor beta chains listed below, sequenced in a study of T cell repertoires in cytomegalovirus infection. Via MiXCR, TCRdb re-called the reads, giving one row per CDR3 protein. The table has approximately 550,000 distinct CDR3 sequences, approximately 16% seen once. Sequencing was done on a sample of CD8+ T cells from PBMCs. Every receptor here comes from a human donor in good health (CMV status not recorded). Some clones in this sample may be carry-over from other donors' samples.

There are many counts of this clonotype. The CDR3 nucleotides are TGTGCCAGCAGTTTATCGCCAGGGTGGTACGAGCAGTACTTC. Encoded protein: CASSLSPGWYEQYF. This rearrangement joins TRBV27 to TRBJ2-7, with D possibly matching TRBD1 (5 bases). The V gene lost 0 bases and the J gene lost 4 bases, with 10 bases spanning the gap. Germline V lookup: CDR1 MNHEY, CDR2 SMNVEV (reference sequence). The CDR3 extends over 14 amino acids.

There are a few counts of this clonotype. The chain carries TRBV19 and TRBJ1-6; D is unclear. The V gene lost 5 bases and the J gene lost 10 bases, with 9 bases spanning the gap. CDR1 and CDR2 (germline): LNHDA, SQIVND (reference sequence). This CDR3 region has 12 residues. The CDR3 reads CASSEEGSPLHF. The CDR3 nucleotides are TGTGCCAGTAGTGAGGAGGGATCACCCCTCCACTTT.

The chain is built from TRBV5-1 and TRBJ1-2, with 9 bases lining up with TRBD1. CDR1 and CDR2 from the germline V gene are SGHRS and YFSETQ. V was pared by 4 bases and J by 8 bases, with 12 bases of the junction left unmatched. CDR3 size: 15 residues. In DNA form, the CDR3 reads TGCGCCAGCAGCCCAGTACAGGGGGCGAGTATGGGCTACACCTTC. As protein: CASSPVQGASMGYTF.

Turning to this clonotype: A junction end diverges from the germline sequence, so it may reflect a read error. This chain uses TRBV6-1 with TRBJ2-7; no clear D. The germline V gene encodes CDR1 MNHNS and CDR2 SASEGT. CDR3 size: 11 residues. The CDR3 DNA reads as TGTGCCAGCAGTCTAACCTACGATCAGTACTTC. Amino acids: CASSLTYDQYF.

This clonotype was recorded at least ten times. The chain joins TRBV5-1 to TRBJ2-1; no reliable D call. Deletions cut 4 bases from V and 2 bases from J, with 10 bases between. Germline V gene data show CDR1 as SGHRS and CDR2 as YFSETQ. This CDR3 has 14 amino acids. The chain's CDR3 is CASSKDPTYNEQFF. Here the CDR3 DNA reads TGCGCCAGCAGCAAAGACCCTACCTACAATGAGCAGTTCTTC.

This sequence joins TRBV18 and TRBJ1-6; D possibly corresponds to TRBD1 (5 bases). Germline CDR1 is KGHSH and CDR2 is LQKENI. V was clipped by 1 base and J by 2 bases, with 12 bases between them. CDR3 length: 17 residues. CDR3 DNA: TGTGCCAGCTCACCACAAGCAGGGTTTACCTATAATTCACCCCTCCACTTT. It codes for CASSPQAGFTYNSPLHF.

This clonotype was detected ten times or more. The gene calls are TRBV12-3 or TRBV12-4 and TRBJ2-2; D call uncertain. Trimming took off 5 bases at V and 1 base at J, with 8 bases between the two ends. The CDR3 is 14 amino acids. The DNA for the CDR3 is TGTGCCAGCAGTCCATACCGGAACACCGGGGAGCTGTTTTTT. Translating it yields CASSPYRNTGELFF.

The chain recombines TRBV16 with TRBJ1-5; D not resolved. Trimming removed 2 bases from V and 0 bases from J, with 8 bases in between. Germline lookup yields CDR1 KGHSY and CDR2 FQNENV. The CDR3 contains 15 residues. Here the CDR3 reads CASSQGEYSNQPQHF. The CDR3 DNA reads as TGTGCCAGCAGCCAAGGGGAGTATAGCAATCAGCCCCAGCATTTT.

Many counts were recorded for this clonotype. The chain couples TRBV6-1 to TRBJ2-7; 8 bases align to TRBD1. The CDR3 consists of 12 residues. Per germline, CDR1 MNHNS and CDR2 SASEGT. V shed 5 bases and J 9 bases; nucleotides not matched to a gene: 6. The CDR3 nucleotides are TGTGCCAGCAGTTGGACAGGGTTCGGGCAGTACTTC. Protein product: CASSWTGFGQYF.

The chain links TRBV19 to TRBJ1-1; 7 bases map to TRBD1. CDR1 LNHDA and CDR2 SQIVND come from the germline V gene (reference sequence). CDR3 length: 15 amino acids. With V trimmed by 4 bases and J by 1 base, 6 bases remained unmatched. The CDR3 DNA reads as TGTGCCAGTAGTAGCAGGGGGGCTAAGAACACTGAAGCTTTCTTT. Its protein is CASSSRGAKNTEAFF.

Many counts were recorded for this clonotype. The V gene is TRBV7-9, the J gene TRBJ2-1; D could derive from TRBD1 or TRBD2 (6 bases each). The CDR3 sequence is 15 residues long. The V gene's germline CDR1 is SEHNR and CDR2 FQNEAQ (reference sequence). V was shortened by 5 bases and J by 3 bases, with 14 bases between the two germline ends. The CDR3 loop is CASSRTRGVYNEQFF. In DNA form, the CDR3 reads TGTGCCAGCAGCCGCACTAGGGGGGTCTACAATGAGCAGTTCTTC.

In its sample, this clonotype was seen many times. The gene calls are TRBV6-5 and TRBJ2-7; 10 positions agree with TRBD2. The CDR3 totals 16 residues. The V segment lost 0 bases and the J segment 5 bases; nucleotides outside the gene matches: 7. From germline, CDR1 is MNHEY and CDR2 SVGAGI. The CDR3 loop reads CASSYSKAGGLDEQYF. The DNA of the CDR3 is TGTGCCAGCAGTTACTCGAAAGCGGGAGGGCTCGACGAGCAGTACTTC.

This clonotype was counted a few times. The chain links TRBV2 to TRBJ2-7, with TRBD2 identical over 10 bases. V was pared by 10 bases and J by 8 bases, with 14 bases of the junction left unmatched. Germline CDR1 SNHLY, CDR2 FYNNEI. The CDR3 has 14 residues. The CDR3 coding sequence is TGTGCCACCACCCCCGGGACTAGCGAAGTTAAGCAGTACTTC. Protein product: CATTPGTSEVKQYF.

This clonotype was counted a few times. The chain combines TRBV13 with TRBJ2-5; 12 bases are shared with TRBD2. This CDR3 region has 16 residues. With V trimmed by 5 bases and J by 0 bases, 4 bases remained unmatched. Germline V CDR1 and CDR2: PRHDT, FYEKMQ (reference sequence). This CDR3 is CASSQRTSGDQETQYF. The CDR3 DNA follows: TGTGCCAGCAGCCAGCGGACTAGCGGGGACCAAGAGACCCAGTACTTC.

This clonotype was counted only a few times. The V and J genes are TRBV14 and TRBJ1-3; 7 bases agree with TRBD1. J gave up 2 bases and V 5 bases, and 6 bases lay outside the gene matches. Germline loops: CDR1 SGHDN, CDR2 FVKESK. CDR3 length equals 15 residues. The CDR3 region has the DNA TGTGCCAGCAGCACGGGACAGAGCGCTGGAAACACCATATATTTT. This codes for CASSTGQSAGNTIYF.

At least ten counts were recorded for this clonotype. CDR3 loop: CATSDSRTDTQYF. As DNA, the CDR3 is TGTGCCACCAGTGATTCCAGGACAGATACGCAGTATTTT. This chain connects TRBV24-1 to TRBJ2-3, with D hard to call. V dropped 2 bases and J dropped 3 bases, with 5 bases sitting between them. Germline CDR1 KGHDR, CDR2 SFDVKD. The CDR3 is 13 amino acids.

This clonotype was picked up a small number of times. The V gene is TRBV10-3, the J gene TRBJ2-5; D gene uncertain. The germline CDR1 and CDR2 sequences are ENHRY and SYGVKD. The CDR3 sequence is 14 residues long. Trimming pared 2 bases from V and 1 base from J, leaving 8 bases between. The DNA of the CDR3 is TGTGCCATCAGTGAGAGGTCGGCCCAAGAGACCCAGTACTTC. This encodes CAISERSAQETQYF.

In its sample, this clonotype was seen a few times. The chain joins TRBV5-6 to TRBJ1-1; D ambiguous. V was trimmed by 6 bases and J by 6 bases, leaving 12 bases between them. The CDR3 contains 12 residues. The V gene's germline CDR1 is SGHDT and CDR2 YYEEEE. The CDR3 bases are TGTGCCAGCATCGGTAGGGCGCCTGAAGCTTTCTTT. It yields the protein CASIGRAPEAFF.

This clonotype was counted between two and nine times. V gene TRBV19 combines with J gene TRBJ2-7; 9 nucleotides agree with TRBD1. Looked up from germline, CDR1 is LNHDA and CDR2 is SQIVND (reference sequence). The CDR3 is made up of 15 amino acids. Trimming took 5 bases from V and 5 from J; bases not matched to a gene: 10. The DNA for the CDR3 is TGTGCCAGTAGTGCTCCCGGGACAGGGTTTCACGAGCAGTACTTC. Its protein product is CASSAPGTGFHEQYF.

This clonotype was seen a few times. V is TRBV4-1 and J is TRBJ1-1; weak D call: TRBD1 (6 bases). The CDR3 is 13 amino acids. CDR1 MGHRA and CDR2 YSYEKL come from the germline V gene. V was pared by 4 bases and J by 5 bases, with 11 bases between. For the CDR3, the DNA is TGCGCCAGCAGCCCTAAGGGGGGGACTGAAGCTTTCTTT. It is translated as CASSPKGGTEAFF.

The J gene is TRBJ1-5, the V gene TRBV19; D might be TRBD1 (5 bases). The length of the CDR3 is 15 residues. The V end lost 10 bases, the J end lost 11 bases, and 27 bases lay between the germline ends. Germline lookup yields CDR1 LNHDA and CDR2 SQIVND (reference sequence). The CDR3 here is CATKYEGTELGTQHF. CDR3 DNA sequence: TGTGCCACCAAGTATGAGGGGACGGAGTTGGGGACCCAGCATTTT.

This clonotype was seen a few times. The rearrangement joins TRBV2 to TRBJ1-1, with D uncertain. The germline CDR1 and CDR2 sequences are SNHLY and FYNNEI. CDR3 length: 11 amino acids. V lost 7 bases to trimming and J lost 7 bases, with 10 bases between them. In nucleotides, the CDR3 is TGTGCCAGCACCCTCATTGGTGAAGCTTTCTTT. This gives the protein CASTLIGEAFF. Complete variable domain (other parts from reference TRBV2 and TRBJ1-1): EPEVTQTPSHQVTQMGQEVILRCVPISNHLYFYWYRQILGQKVEFLVSFYNNEISEKSEIFDDQFSVERPDGSNFTLKIRSTKLEDSAMYFCASTLIGEAFFGQGTRLTVV.

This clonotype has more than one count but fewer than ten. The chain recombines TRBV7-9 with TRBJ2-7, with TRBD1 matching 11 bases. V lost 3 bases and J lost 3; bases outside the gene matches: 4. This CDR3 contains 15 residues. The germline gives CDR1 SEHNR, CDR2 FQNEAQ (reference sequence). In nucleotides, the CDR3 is TGTGCCAGCAGCTTTCCAGGGACAGGGGGCTACGAGCAGTACTTC. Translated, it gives CASSFPGTGGYEQYF. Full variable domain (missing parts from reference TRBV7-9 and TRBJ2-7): DTGVSQNPRHKITKRGQNVTFRCDPISEHNRLYWYRQTLGQGPEFLTYFQNEAQLEKSRLLSDRFSAERPKGSFSTLEIQRTEQGDSAMYLCASSFPGTGGYEQYFGPGTRLTVT.

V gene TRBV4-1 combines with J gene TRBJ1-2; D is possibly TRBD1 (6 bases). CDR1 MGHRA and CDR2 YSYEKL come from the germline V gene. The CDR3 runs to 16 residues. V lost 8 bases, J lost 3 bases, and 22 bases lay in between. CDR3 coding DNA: TGCGCCAGCCAACCTTCAGGCGGGGGGCGCGACTATGGCTACACCTTC. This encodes CASQPSGGGRDYGYTF.